One sample yielded the 2 T cell receptor beta chains listed below, sequenced in a study of T cells in localized non-small cell lung cancer. The assay was immunoSEQ multiplex PCR, and TCRdb's table has in-frame clones only and misses some. The sample includes some 1,900 clones, approximately 22% of them seen just once. The sequences come from normal lung tissue next to the tumor, collected before any cancer treatment. These TCRs come from a female donor aged 60 or older with stage I lung adenocarcinoma.

This clone occurred once. The V call is TRBV19, the J call TRBJ2-5; D not resolved. The CDR3 covers 13 residues. Germline V gene sequence: CDR1 LNHDA, CDR2 SQIVND (reference sequence). V was cut by 0 bases and J by 5 bases, with 7 bases left in between. CDR3 coding DNA: TGTGCCAGTAGTATAGATTTACCTGAGACCCAGTACTTC. Protein: CASSIDLPETQYF.

The chain recombines TRBV25-1 with TRBJ2-2; D gene ambiguous. The germline CDR1 and CDR2 sequences are MGHDK and SYGVNS. The length of the CDR3 is 14 residues. Trimming stripped 3 bases from V and 1 base from J, with 6 bases between. The CDR3 region is CASSENLNTGELFF. DNA of the CDR3: TGTGCCAGCAGTGAGAACCTGAACACCGGGGAGCTGTTTTTT.